The sequence of this TCR beta chain was determined in a study of cytomegalovirus exposure and HLA in healthy donors. Regarding this clone: Its antigen is not known.

Amplification used 60 Vbeta primers and 13 Jbeta primers. Measured with immunoSEQ multiplex PCR; TCRdb has only the in-frame clones, and not every one. Of 100,000 to 150,000 clones listed, about two thirds are singletons. Study-wide findings and caveats: Accurate prediction of HLA-A and HLA-B alleles (for most subjects) was reportedly achieved from TCR beta sequences.

Deletions cut 4 bases from V and 1 base from J, with 12 bases between. The CDR3 contains 15 residues. CDR1 is SGDLS and CDR2 is YYNGEE in the germline V gene. Input material: PBMCs. The chain employs TRBV9 and TRBJ2-1; possibly TRBD2 for D (5 bases). The receptor was isolated from a human donor in good health. CDR3 nucleotide sequence: TGTGCCAGCAGCCCCCGGGAAAAATCCTACAATGAGCAGTTCTTC. It codes for CASSPREKSYNEQFF.